The subject of this entry is one T cell receptor beta chain. Its antigen is not yet known. One end of the junction does not line up with germline, which may come from a read error. Rearranged TRB sequences spanning V, D and J segments were amplified by multiplex touch-down PCR using a mixed TRB-A/B primer pool. Illumina adapters and sample indices were attached to the amplicons through two consecutive PCR reactions run with Phusion HS II polymerase. After gel purification with the NucleoSpin Gel and PCR Clean-up kit, the amplicons were checked using Qubit and an Agilent 2100 Bioanalyzer. Libraries were sequenced on an Illumina MiSeq using 600-cycle, single-indexed, paired-end runs. Per the source publication's procedure: TRB sequences were processed with MiXCR versions 2.12 and 3.0.5. Each unique CDR3 nucleotide sequence was treated as one clone, and only productive sequences with two or more reads were kept. Shannon diversity, evenness, clonality (one minus evenness), and alpha-parameterized diversity profiles from alpha 0 to 5 were included as repertoire metrics. The IGoR algorithm was used to calculate generation probabilities for clones in the paired samples taken before and after chemotherapy. TCRdb handled the public reads itself, with Q25 trimming in fastp and clone calling in MiXCR, and kept productive beta chains. Entries are consolidated by CDR3 protein sequence, retaining the most common genes and DNA. The V and J calls, along with clone size, are taken from TCRdb and not from the paper's own processing. The sample table shows about 2,600 distinct CDR3 sequences, and 24% are seen once. Roughly 6.6% of the sample is in the top ten clones.

The CDR3 numbers 14 residues from cysteine through phenylalanine. Just CDR3 DNA is preserved here, 42 bases in frame from base 1. CDR1 and CDR2 are read off the germline V gene (reference sequence) as SGHNT and YYREEE. Instead of sorted cells or RNA, genomic DNA extracted from peripheral blood served as the source for amplifying TCR beta rearrangements. The data are from a study of T cell repertoires in aging, cancer and after chemotherapy (dated by TCRdb to about 2019). For context, the study as a whole: Donors spanned six age groups from 30 or younger to 70 or older, with at least three individuals per group. The full dataset contained 7 million to 9.5 million TCR reads. The study profiled peripheral blood TCR beta repertoires from healthy donors and cancer patients to examine immunoaging and T cell reconstitution after chemotherapy. The cohort comprised 218 cancer patients, roughly 94 with hematological and around 130 with solid cancers, plus 95 healthy donors as a reference group. Paired pre- and post-chemotherapy samples in the solid tumor group came from brain tumor (glioblastoma) patients receiving temozolomide-based therapy. Summary of the overall study and its limitations: In healthy donors, the decline in TCR diversity with age was mainly due to loss of richness, whereas in cancer patients loss of evenness also played a role. According to the authors, the repertoire data do not permit conclusions about immunological memory after chemotherapy. Significantly lower blood TCR diversity and higher clonality were observed in untreated patients with hematological or solid cancers than in age-matched healthy donors. In both cancer cohorts, the median generation probability rose over the chemotherapy interval, which suggests that the repertoire was reconstituted through rebound thymic output.

This clonotype was sampled from a human donor with a solid tumor. Recombination connected TRBV5-4 to TRBJ2-1; the D region is possibly TRBD1 or TRBD2, each matching across 5 bases. Source material: blood. The nucleotide sequence reads as follows: TGCGCCAGCAGCCCTGGGGGTGCGGGCAATGAGCAGTTCTTC. This yields the protein CASSPGGAGNEQFF.